These T cell receptor beta chains were read from a single sample in a study of shared clonotypes between healthy human individuals. The protocol was immunoSEQ multiplex PCR, while the TCRdb copy is restricted to in-frame clones and leaves out a portion. The sample carries some 2 million clones, over 85% recorded once. Sequencing was done on a sample of naive CD8+ T cells sorted from blood. The receptors come from a man younger than 35 in good health. The CDR3 runs from the conserved cysteine through the conserved F or W. A clone size is listed for some rows: how often the clone was seen (once, few, many), or a class if it is expanded.

cdr3_aa j_call v_call clone_size
CASSLTSGGSYNEQFF TRBJ2-1 TRBV9 .
CASNPRGNTEAFF TRBJ1-1 TRBV19 once
CASSSEANYGYTF TRBJ1-2 TRBV5-1 .
CASSKEGGSETQYF TRBJ2-5 TRBV21-1 .
CASSLTGVRETQYF TRBJ2-5 TRBV6-6 .
CASSLLVQGAYEQYF TRBJ2-7 TRBV27 .
CASSKYLNTFDTEAFF TRBJ1-1 TRBV6-6 .
CASSLGPRLAGPPGAGELFF TRBJ2-2 TRBV13 once
CASGGLRSPLHF TRBJ1-6 TRBV27 .
CASSLTGAKYEQYF TRBJ2-7 TRBV27 .
CSVVGGEGTDTQYF TRBJ2-3 TRBV29-1 .
CASSIPPGLAGNLGHEQFF TRBJ2-1 TRBV7-9 .
CASSSTGSSYNEQFF TRBJ2-1 TRBV11-2 .
CASSGRGYLYEQYF TRBJ2-7 TRBV5-1 .
CATSRGREGEETQYF TRBJ2-5 TRBV15 .
CASRDRGGQPQHF TRBJ1-5 TRBV6-6 few
CASSFKGGAVYEQYF TRBJ2-7 TRBV5-4 .
CASSSPSDGANYGYTF TRBJ1-2 TRBV27 .
CATRSRGVSGYTF TRBJ1-2 TRBV15 .
CASSPPVSSYNEQFF TRBJ2-1 TRBV9 .
CASSLGVGTEAFF TRBJ1-1 TRBV19 .
CASSSGPLGPDTQYF TRBJ2-3 TRBV7-6 .
CASSVGASGNNEQFF TRBJ2-1 TRBV9 .
CASSLAGGNTIYF TRBJ1-3 TRBV5-6 .
CASSHRTFDNEQFF TRBJ2-1 TRBV13 .
CASSMLGRNEQYF TRBJ2-7 TRBV19 .